This T cell receptor (beta chain) was sequenced for a study of molecular identifiers for immune sequencing clone quantification. Study-wide context: Sequencing covered four of five parts into which replicate RNA from around 20,000 or 100,000 naive CD8 cells was split.

V was shortened by 3 bases and J by 0 bases, with 25 bases between the two germline ends. CDR3 length: 20 residues. The germline V gene encodes CDR1 LGHNT and CDR2 FRNRAP. The study's findings and limits: Effector cells had over 99% of their molecules in clones above 20 RNA copies, while naive cells had under 1%.

As previously described, bulk TCR libraries were made using listed TCR primers. TCRdb processed the PCR reads anew with MiXCR; each CDR3 protein has one entry. The sample includes 550,000 to 750,000 distinct CDR3 sequences, 15% to 20% of them seen just once. A CD8+CD4-CCR7+CD45RA+ gate was used to sort naive CD8 T cells. This clonotype was seen ten or more times. Its matching antigen is unknown. This sequence joins TRBV12-5 and TRBJ2-3, with a weak D call TRBD1 (6 bases). The receptor was isolated from a human donor in good health. Some libraries in this study had Jurkat cell RNA spiked in. Sequenced material: naive CD8+ T cells from blood, with Jurkat cell RNA spiked in. As for subset: FACS-sorted CD8+CD4-CCR7+CD45RA+ naive T cells. The CDR3 sequence is CASGFSLAGDLLPSTDTQYF. The CDR3 DNA follows: TGTGCTAGTGGTTTCTCCCTAGCAGGGGACCTACTGCCTAGCACAGATACGCAGTATTTT.